The 21 T cell receptor beta chains below were found in one sample sequenced in a study of identical twins. TCRdb ran MiXCR on the 5' RACE reads and lists one entry per CDR3 protein. In the table there are approximately 630,000 distinct CDR3 sequences, 7% to 7.5% of which are singletons. This sample also belongs to another study, concerning yellow fever vaccine responses in identical twins.

Material for sequencing was PBMCs. All receptors derive from a woman in her late teens or twenties in good health.

The chain employs TRBV20-1 and TRBJ2-7; 8 positions agree with TRBD2. Germline CDR1 reads DFQATT; CDR2 reads SNEGSKA (reference sequence). The CDR3 runs to 15 residues. Trimming cost V 3 bases and J 4 bases; bases outside gene matches: 11. The CDR3 nucleotides read TGCAGTGCTAGCGATACTAGCGGCGCGGGGTACGAGCAGTACTTC. Residues: CSASDTSGAGYEQYF.

The rearrangement uses TRBV7-8 and TRBJ2-3; D may be TRBD2 (6 bases). This CDR3 contains 16 residues. V gave up 5 bases and J gave up 6 bases, with 21 bases separating them. CDR1 SGHVS and CDR2 FQNEAQ come from the germline V gene. CDR3 sequence reads: CASSPWVLASDDTQYF. In nucleotides, the CDR3 is TGTGCCAGCAGCCCTTGGGTGCTAGCGAGCGATGATACGCAGTATTTT.

In its sample, this clonotype was seen a few times. The CDR3 loop reads CASSPPLTYEQYF. The DNA of the CDR3 is TGTGCCAGCTCACCCCCTTTAACCTACGAGCAGTACTTC. V and J are TRBV18 and TRBJ2-7; D is unresolved. Germline V gene data show CDR1 as KGHSH and CDR2 as LQKENI. The CDR3 has 13 residues. Deletions cut 3 bases from V and 2 bases from J, with 8 bases between.

V usage is TRBV7-9 and J usage is TRBJ1-3, with D maybe TRBD1 (5 bases). Trimming removed 1 base from V and 0 bases from J, with 10 bases in between. Germline CDR1 reads SEHNR; CDR2 reads FQNEAQ (reference sequence). The CDR3 is 16 amino acids. The CDR3 coding sequence is TGTGCCAGCAGCTTAGGAGACAGAGGCTCTGGAAACACCATATATTTT. It specifies CASSLGDRGSGNTIYF. Full variable domain (rest looked up from reference TRBV7-9 and TRBJ1-3): DTGVSQNPRHKITKRGQNVTFRCDPISEHNRLYWYRQTLGQGPEFLTYFQNEAQLEKSRLLSDRFSAERPKGSFSTLEIQRTEQGDSAMYLCASSLGDRGSGNTIYFGEGSWLTVV.

In its sample, this clonotype was seen a few times. This chain uses TRBV3-1 with TRBJ2-1, with 15 bases that match TRBD2. Germline values: CDR1 LGHDT, CDR2 YNNKEL (reference sequence). This CDR3 has 16 residues. Trimming at V came to 1 base and at J to 9 bases, leaving 4 bases not matched to a gene. The CDR3 DNA follows: TGTGCCAGCAGCCAAGGGCGGGGACTAGCGGGAGGTGAGCAGTTCTTC. This encodes CASSQGRGLAGGEQFF.

This clonotype was detected only a few times. V is TRBV6-2 or TRBV6-3 and J is TRBJ2-1, with TRBD2 matching 14 bases. The V gene end was trimmed by 2 bases and the J gene end by 0 bases; junction bases not matched to a gene: 9. The CDR3 loop spans 20 amino acids. Germline V lookup: CDR1 MNHEY, CDR2 SVGEGT. The DNA for the CDR3 is TGTGCCAGCAGTTACCGGGGACTAGCGGGGGCCACTCGCTCCTACAATGAGCAGTTCTTC. This codes for CASSYRGLAGATRSYNEQFF.

The chain has TRBV10-3 and TRBJ2-1, with 14 bases aligning to TRBD2. Per the germline V gene, CDR1 is ENHRY and CDR2 is SYGVKD. The CDR3 runs to 20 residues. J was trimmed by 9 bases and V by 6 bases; bases with no gene match: 22. As DNA, the CDR3 is TGTGCCATCAGCCCGCTACCAGGGGTACGGGGACTAGCGGGAGAGGGTGAGCAGTTCTTC. This encodes CAISPLPGVRGLAGEGEQFF.

The V and J genes are TRBV6-5 and TRBJ2-3; maybe TRBD1 (6 bases). CDR1 and CDR2 (germline): MNHEY, SVGAGI. This CDR3 is 17 amino acids long. The V end was cut by 0 bases, the J end by 2 bases, with 15 bases between. In nucleotides, the CDR3 is TGTGCCAGCAGTTACTCGATGTTATCAGGGGACACAGATACGCAGTATTTT. Translation gives CASSYSMLSGDTDTQYF.

The rearrangement uses TRBV29-1 and TRBJ2-2; D remains unclear. The ends were cut back, 4 bases at V and 3 bases at J, with 9 bases in the middle. CDR1 is SQVTM, CDR2 ANQGSEA, per germline. CDR3 length: 13 amino acids. The CDR3: CSVVPRDTGELFF. The CDR3 DNA sequence: TGCAGCGTTGTTCCTCGGGACACCGGGGAGCTGTTTTTT.

The table lists this clonotype with a few counts. The chain couples TRBV28 to TRBJ2-7; 9 bases are a match to TRBD1. The CDR3 runs 16 residues. The germline CDR1 and CDR2 sequences are MDHEN and SYDVKM. Losses at the gene ends were 3 bases for V and 4 bases for J; bases not matched to a gene: 10. The DNA of the CDR3 is TGTGCCAGCAGTTTTACCTATCAGGGACAGGGATACGAGCAGTACTTC. Protein: CASSFTYQGQGYEQYF.

This clonotype was counted only a few times. The rearrangement joins TRBV6-1 to TRBJ2-1; 9 bases fit TRBD1. The germline gives CDR1 MNHNS, CDR2 SASEGT. Trimming at V came to 7 bases and at J to 0 bases, leaving 10 bases not matched to a gene. The CDR3 runs to 17 residues. CDR3 in amino acids: CASIGTGTGYSYNEQFF. The CDR3 DNA reads TGTGCCAGCATTGGAACCGGGACAGGGTACTCCTACAATGAGCAGTTCTTC.

This clonotype was seen a few times. The rearrangement uses TRBV20-1 and TRBJ2-1, with unresolved D. The CDR3 spans 10 residues. Germline CDR1 and CDR2: DFQATT and SNEGSKA (reference sequence). Trimming shortened V by 6 bases and J by 12 bases, and 12 bases separated the two germline ends. Here the CDR3 reads CSARELGQFF. DNA of the CDR3: TGCAGTGCACGAGAGCTAGGGCAGTTCTTC.

The rearrangement links TRBV7-2 to TRBJ2-2, with D tentatively TRBD1 (5 bases). CDR1 is SGHTA, CDR2 FQGNSA, per germline. The CDR3 has 15 residues. V lost 1 base and J 5 bases, leaving 11 bases between the germline ends. CDR3 DNA sequence: TGTGCCAGCAGCTTAGATGGGGCGCCAACCGGGGAGCTGTTTTTT. It specifies CASSLDGAPTGELFF.

This clonotype is a singleton in its sample. The chain combines TRBV14 with TRBJ1-1, with D hard to call. Germline lookup yields CDR1 SGHDN and CDR2 FVKESK. V was pared by 3 bases and J by 0 bases, with 5 bases between. This CDR3 contains 13 residues. Written as DNA, the CDR3 is TGTGCCAGCAGCCACACCATGAACACTGAAGCTTTCTTT. Translation gives CASSHTMNTEAFF.

The table lists this clonotype with many counts. The V and J genes are TRBV5-1 and TRBJ1-1; the D is unclear. The CDR3 has 12 residues. V was cut by 4 bases and J by 8 bases, with 12 bases left in between. Germline assignment: CDR1 SGHRS and CDR2 YFSETQ. The CDR3 DNA reads TGCGCCAGCAGCGCCTCCGGGATCGAAGCTTTCTTT. Protein sequence: CASSASGIEAFF.

Ten or more counts support this clonotype. The chain has TRBV24-1 and TRBJ2-1; D is perhaps TRBD1 or TRBD2 (6 bases each). Germline CDR1 KGHDR, CDR2 SFDVKD. Trimming took off 4 bases at V and 2 bases at J, with 11 bases between the two ends. CDR3 length: 15 residues. CDR3: CATSESGGTYNEQFF. DNA for the CDR3: TGTGCCACCAGTGAATCCGGGGGCACCTACAATGAGCAGTTCTTC.

The rearrangement uses TRBV2 and TRBJ1-5; the match to TRBD1 covers 7 bases. In germline, CDR1 is SNHLY, CDR2 FYNNEI. V was pared by 7 bases and J by 2 bases, with 8 bases of the junction left unmatched. The CDR3 is 15 amino acids. The CDR3 nucleotides read TGTGCCAGCAATCGAGGGGGCTATGGCAATCAGCCCCAGCATTTT. This sequence encodes CASNRGGYGNQPQHF.

This clonotype was recorded a few times. The rearrangement joins TRBV4-1 to TRBJ2-5; no definite D call. V was trimmed by 4 bases and J by 3 bases, leaving 9 bases between them. The CDR3 sequence is 13 residues long. The germline V gene encodes CDR1 MGHRA and CDR2 YSYEKL. In DNA, the CDR3 is TGCGCCAGCAGCCCCCGGGTCGAAGAGACCCAGTACTTC. Its protein product is CASSPRVEETQYF.

This chain uses TRBV5-8 with TRBJ1-4, with TRBD1 matching 12 bases. In germline, CDR1 is SGHTS, CDR2 YDEGEE. Germline trimming cut 4 bases from V and 8 bases from J; bases unmatched to any gene: 12. This CDR3 comprises 17 residues. The CDR3 DNA is TGTGCCAGCAGCCCCGGGACAGGGGGCGCATATAGGGAAAAACTGTTTTTT. Translation gives CASSPGTGGAYREKLFF.

J is TRBJ2-3 and V is TRBV2; D remains unclear. The V gene's germline CDR1 is SNHLY and CDR2 FYNNEI. V lost 4 bases to trimming and J lost 2 bases, with 7 bases between them. The CDR3 extends over 13 amino acids. This CDR3 reads CASSAPPTDTQYF. In DNA form, the CDR3 reads TGTGCCAGCAGTGCCCCCCCCACAGATACGCAGTATTTT.

This clonotype came up many times. The V gene is TRBV27, the J gene TRBJ1-5, with D perhaps TRBD1 (5 bases). The ends were cut back, 4 bases at V and 0 bases at J, with 19 bases in the middle. The CDR3 spans 18 residues. Germline-derived CDR1 and CDR2 are MNHEY and SMNVEV (reference sequence). The CDR3 reads CASSSSPPRAHSNQPQHF. CDR3 sequence (DNA): TGTGCCAGCAGTTCTTCTCCGCCCAGGGCCCATAGCAATCAGCCCCAGCATTTT.